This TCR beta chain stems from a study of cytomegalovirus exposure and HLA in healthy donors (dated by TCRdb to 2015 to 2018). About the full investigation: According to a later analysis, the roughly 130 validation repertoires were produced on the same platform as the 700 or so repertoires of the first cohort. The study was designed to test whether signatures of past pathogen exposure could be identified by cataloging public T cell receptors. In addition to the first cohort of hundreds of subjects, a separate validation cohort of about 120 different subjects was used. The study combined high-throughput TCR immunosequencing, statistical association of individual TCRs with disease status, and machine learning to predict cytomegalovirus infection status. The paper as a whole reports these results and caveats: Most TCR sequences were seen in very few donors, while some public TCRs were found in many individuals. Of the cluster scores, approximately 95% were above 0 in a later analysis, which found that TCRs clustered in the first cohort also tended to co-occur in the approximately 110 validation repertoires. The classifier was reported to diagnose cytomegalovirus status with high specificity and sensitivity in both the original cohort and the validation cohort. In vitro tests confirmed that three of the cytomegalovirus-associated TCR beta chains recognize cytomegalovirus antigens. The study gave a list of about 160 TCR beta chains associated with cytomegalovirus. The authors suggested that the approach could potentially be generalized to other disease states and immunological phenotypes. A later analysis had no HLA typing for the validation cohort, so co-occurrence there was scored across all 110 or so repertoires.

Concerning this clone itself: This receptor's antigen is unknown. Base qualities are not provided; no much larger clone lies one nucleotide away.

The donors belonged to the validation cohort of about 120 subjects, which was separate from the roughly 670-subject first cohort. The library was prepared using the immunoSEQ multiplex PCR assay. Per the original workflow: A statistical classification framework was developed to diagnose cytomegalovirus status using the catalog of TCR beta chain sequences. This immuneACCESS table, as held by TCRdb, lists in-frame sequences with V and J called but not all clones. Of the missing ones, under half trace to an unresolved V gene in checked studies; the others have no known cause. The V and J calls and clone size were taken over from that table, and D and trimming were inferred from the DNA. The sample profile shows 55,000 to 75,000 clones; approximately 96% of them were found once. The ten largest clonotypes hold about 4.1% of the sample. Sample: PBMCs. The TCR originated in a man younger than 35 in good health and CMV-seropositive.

The CDR3 protein: CASSRVGDYGYTF. The DNA sequence is as follows: TGTGCCAGCAGTAGAGTGGGAGACTATGGCTACACCTTC. Recombination linked TRBV27 to TRBJ1-2; no D gene call is confident. The CDR3 runs 13 amino acids, cysteine and phenylalanine included. Here the CDR3 DNA is all that survives: 39 bases in frame from base 1. Looking up the germline V gene (reference sequence) yields CDR1 MNHEY and CDR2 SMNVEV. V was cut back by 5 bases and J by 3 bases, leaving a gap of 10 bases between them.